This is a list of T cell receptor beta chains from one sample in a study of cytomegalovirus exposure and HLA in healthy donors. Here immunoSEQ multiplex PCR was the method, and the copy in TCRdb shows in-frame clones only, minus some. This table has approximately 110,000 clones, over 60% appearing once. Sequencing was performed on PBMCs. All receptors come from a woman in her sixties or seventies in good health and CMV-seropositive. CDR3s include the opening cysteine and the closing phenylalanine or tryptophan. D genes are given only for firm matches. Not all rows give a size; the values are once, few, many and, for expanded clones, a class.

>TRBJ1-6|TRBV30|TRBD1|NA
CAWRDRDRGTRQAESYNSPLHF
TGTGCCTGGAGAGACCGGGACAGGGGAACGCGGCAGGCCGAGAGCTATAATTCACCCCTCCACTTT
>TRBJ2-1|TRBV19|TRBD2|NA
CASTRRTSGRANPYNEQFF
TGTGCCAGTACGAGAAGGACTAGCGGGAGGGCGAACCCCTACAATGAGCAGTTCTTC
>TRBJ2-7|TRBV5-1|NA|few
CASSSGDTYEQYF
TGCGCCAGCAGCTCGGGAGACACCTACGAGCAGTACTTC
>TRBJ1-5|TRBV19|NA|few
CASRMGRRNQPQHF
TGTGCCAGCAGGATGGGTCGGCGCAATCAGCCCCAGCATTTT
>TRBJ2-1|TRBV10-2|NA|NA
CASSAIQGGEQFF
TGCGCCAGCAGTGCGATTCAGGGTGGTGAGCAGTTCTTC
>TRBJ2-4|TRBV11-3|TRBD1|NA
CASSLTGDQNIQYF
TGTGCCAGCAGCTTAACAGGGGACCAAAACATTCAGTACTTC
>TRBJ1-2|TRBV18|NA|NA
CASSSPVDSPGYGYTF
TGTGCCAGCTCGTCACCCGTTGACAGTCCCGGGTATGGCTACACCTTC
>TRBJ2-7|TRBV5-6|NA|NA
CASSLEVRSFDEQYF
TGTGCCAGCAGCTTGGAAGTTCGGAGTTTTGACGAGCAGTACTTC
>TRBJ1-4|TRBV7-7|NA|NA
CASSLGSTSAEKLFF
TGTGCTAGCAGCTTAGGGTCTACTAGCGCTGAAAAACTGTTTTTT
>TRBJ1-6|TRBV27|NA|NA
CASSLFYLPTYNSPLHF
TGTGCCAGCAGTTTATTTTACCTCCCGACATATAATTCACCCCTCCACTTT
>TRBJ2-7|TRBV15|TRBD1|NA
CATSRPDRGVSEQYF
TGTGCCACCAGCAGACCGGACAGGGGGGTCAGCGAGCAGTACTTC
>TRBJ2-3|TRBV5-1|TRBD2|NA
CASSLWPGTSGASDTQYF
TGCGCCAGCAGCTTGTGGCCCGGGACTAGCGGGGCCTCAGATACGCAGTATTTT
>TRBJ1-4|TRBV6-5|NA|NA
CASSLTINEKLFF
TGTGCCAGCAGTTTAACAATTAATGAAAAACTGTTTTTT
>TRBJ2-7|TRBV18|TRBD1|NA
CASSPRGGHYEQYF
TGTGCCAGCTCACCAAGAGGGGGCCACTACGAGCAGTACTTC
>TRBJ2-7|TRBV6-5|TRBD1|NA
CASISPGQGTYEQYF
TGTGCCAGCATCAGCCCGGGACAGGGAACGTACGAGCAGTACTTC
>TRBJ2-1|TRBV7-6|TRBD2|few
CASSLIPSTSGGLNEQFF
TGTGCCAGCAGCTTAATCCCGAGCACTAGCGGGGGCCTCAATGAGCAGTTCTTC
>TRBJ2-1|TRBV7-2|NA|NA
CASSSTVTGAYNEQFF
TGTGCCAGCAGCTCCACCGTTACGGGGGCCTACAATGAGCAGTTCTTC
>TRBJ2-1|TRBV18|NA|few
CASSPTGRSYNEQFF
TGTGCCAGCTCACCCACAGGTCGGTCCTACAATGAGCAGTTCTTC
>TRBJ2-2|TRBV5-1|TRBD1|few
CASSPGGQANTGELFF
TGCGCCAGCAGCCCAGGAGGACAGGCGAACACCGGGGAGCTGTTTTTT
>TRBJ2-2|TRBV30|TRBD1|NA
CAWSRWDRPAAGELFF
TGTGCCTGGTCTAGGTGGGACAGACCAGCAGCCGGGGAGCTGTTTTTT
>TRBJ2-2|TRBV5-4|NA|NA
CASRRDANTGELFF
TGTGCCAGCCGGAGGGACGCGAACACCGGGGAGCTGTTTTTT
>TRBJ1-4|TRBV4-2|TRBD1|NA
CASSQFGGRGEEKLFF
TGTGCCAGCAGCCAATTTGGGGGCAGGGGGGAGGAAAAACTGTTTTTT
>TRBJ2-1|TRBV19|NA|NA
CASTQTGSSSYNEQFF
TGTGCCAGTACTCAAACGGGTTCGAGCTCCTACAATGAGCAGTTCTTC
>TRBJ2-5|TRBV5-4|TRBD2|NA
CASSLGASGSETQYF
TGTGCCAGCAGCTTGGGAGCTAGCGGGTCAGAGACCCAGTACTTC
>TRBJ2-6|TRBV2|TRBD1|NA
CASSPGTGSFAGANVLTF
TGTGCCAGCAGTCCCGGGACAGGAAGTTTTGCTGGGGCCAACGTCCTGACTTTC
>TRBJ2-7|TRBV5-1|NA|NA
CASSLEGQGGEQYF
TGCGCCAGCAGCTTGGAAGGCCAGGGGGGCGAGCAGTACTTC
>TRBJ2-7|TRBV4-2|TRBD2|NA
CASSQDHGTSGYEQYF
TGTGCCAGCAGCCAAGATCATGGGACTAGCGGGTACGAGCAGTACTTC
>TRBJ2-2|TRBV7-2|NA|NA
CASSVSGNTGELFF
TGTGCCAGCAGCGTTAGCGGAAACACCGGGGAGCTGTTTTTT
>TRBJ2-3|TRBV11-3|TRBD2|NA
CASSILLAGGLEDTQYF
TGTGCCAGCAGCATCCTTCTAGCGGGGGGGCTGGAAGATACGCAGTATTTT
>TRBJ2-3|TRBV29-1|TRBD1|NA
CSVLRDRGETQYF
TGCAGCGTCCTACGGGACAGGGGTGAGACGCAGTATTTT
>TRBJ2-2|TRBV2|TRBD1|NA
CASRRQGTNTGELFF
TGTGCCAGCCGAAGACAGGGAACGAACACCGGGGAGCTGTTTTTT
>TRBJ1-2|TRBV7-9|NA|NA
CASSLQGNLQGNGYTF
TGTGCCAGCAGCTTACAGGGGAATCTGCAAGGGAATGGCTACACCTTC
>TRBJ1-4|TRBV7-2|NA|NA
CASSSGQGFEKLFF
TGTGCCAGCAGCTCAGGGCAAGGATTTGAAAAACTGTTTTTT
>TRBJ2-3|TRBV30|TRBD2|NA
CAWSVLSGTATDTQYF
TGTGCCTGGAGTGTACTTAGCGGGACCGCCACAGATACGCAGTATTTT
>TRBJ2-2|TRBV7-3|TRBD1|NA
CASSPGTGGTGELFF
TGTGCCAGCAGTCCCGGGACAGGGGGCACCGGGGAGCTGTTTTTT
>TRBJ2-7|TRBV9|NA|NA
CASSGDTYEQYF
TGTGCCAGCAGTGGGGACACCTACGAGCAGTACTTC
>TRBJ1-1|TRBV4-2|TRBD1|few
CASSHTPGQGIPEAFF
TGTGCCAGCAGCCATACCCCGGGACAGGGGATTCCTGAAGCTTTCTTT
>TRBJ2-5|TRBV11-2|NA|NA
CASSFSSAETQYF
TGTGCCAGCAGCTTTTCTAGCGCGGAGACCCAGTACTTC
>TRBJ2-7|TRBV4-3|NA|once
CASSQDTVYEQYF
TGCGCCAGCAGCCAAGATACAGTCTACGAGCAGTACTTC
>TRBJ1-1|TRBV11-2|NA|few
CASSLQGSRDTEAFF
TGTGCCAGCAGCTTGCAGGGGAGTAGGGACACTGAAGCTTTCTTT
>TRBJ2-7|TRBV6-5|NA|NA
CASSYGDRLTYEQYF
TGTGCCAGCAGTTACGGCGACAGACTTACCTACGAGCAGTACTTC
>TRBJ1-5|TRBV27|NA|NA
CASSLSPRQPQHF
TGTGCCAGCAGTTTATCTCCCAGGCAGCCCCAGCATTTT
>TRBJ1-1|TRBV9|NA|NA
CASSPLGGLSGEAFF
TGTGCCAGCAGCCCGCTCGGGGGGTTATCGGGTGAAGCTTTCTTT
>TRBJ2-2|TRBV7-3|NA|NA
CASSPTGPSLGGELFF
TGTGCCAGCAGCCCTACAGGTCCCTCCCTGGGCGGGGAGCTGTTTTTT
>TRBJ1-1|TRBV30|TRBD1|NA
CAWSSLQGRGTEAFF
TGTGCCTGGAGTTCCTTACAGGGGAGAGGGACTGAAGCTTTCTTT
>TRBJ1-2|TRBV2|TRBD1|NA
CASNPDRAINYGYTF
TGTGCCAGCAACCCGGACAGGGCTATTAACTATGGCTACACCTTC
>TRBJ1-1|TRBV19|NA|NA
CASSMRYEAFF
TGTGCCAGTAGTATGCGTTATGAAGCTTTCTTT
>TRBJ2-5|TRBV19|TRBD2|NA
CASSPGLAEETQYF
TGTGCCAGTAGCCCGGGACTAGCGGAAGAGACCCAGTACTTC